This T cell receptor beta chain was sequenced during a study of T cell repertoires in cytomegalovirus infection. On the study more broadly: TCR beta signatures that were public indicated CMV infection and matching HLA type.

General study findings and limits: Across the ex vivo response, the dominant clonotypes were HLA-C-restricted CMV-specific TCR beta clonotypes. Totalled public TCR beta family frequency picked out people who carried CMV plus the relevant HLA.

In the case of this clonotype: Its antigen is unidentified.

The CDR3 is made up of 15 amino acids. With 4 bases removed from V and 1 base from J, the gap between germline ends came to 10 bases. Germline V gene lookup returns CDR1 SEHNR and CDR2 FQNEAQ (reference sequence). In TCRdb, the reads were re-called with MiXCR into one record per CDR3 protein. The sample includes about 360,000 distinct CDR3 sequences, approximately 18% of them seen just once. This chain joins TRBV7-9 and TRBJ2-2, with D unclear. The TCR sequence derives from a human donor in good health (CMV status not recorded). Some clones in this sample may be carry-over from other donors' samples. The sequencing input was PBMCs. CDR3 region: CASSYTGRNTGELFF. The CDR3 DNA reads TGTGCCAGCAGCTATACCGGACGGAACACCGGGGAGCTGTTTTTT.